This T cell receptor (beta chain) was documented in a study of post-analysis software for immune sequencing data. Trimming at V came to 3 bases and at J to 8 bases, leaving 6 bases not matched to a gene. The CDR3 sequence is 14 residues long. Per the germline V gene, CDR1 is MDHEN and CDR2 is SYDVKM. Unique molecular identifiers were built into the TCR beta cDNA libraries. Input populations of about 0.85 to 11 million T cells gave rise to around 500,000 cDNA molecules. In TCRdb, the PCR reads were re-called with MiXCR into one record per CDR3 protein. The table has about 430,000 distinct CDR3 sequences, about 40% seen once. Overall study findings and caveats: In patients, about five TRBV segments were more frequent than in controls, with TRBV5-6, TRBV5-1 and TRBV20-1 among them.

A note on this clonotype: Its antigen is unknown.

The sequence derives from a girl aged 2 to 9 with multiple sclerosis. The V and J genes are TRBV28 and TRBJ2-5, with 10 bases lining up with TRBD1. The source material was blood. The CDR3, as DNA: TGTGCCAGCAGTTTGCCGGGACAGGGGACTACCCAGTACTTC. The encoded protein is CASSLPGQGTTQYF.